The 14 T cell receptor beta chains below come from one sample, sequenced in a study of cytomegalovirus exposure and HLA in healthy donors. The primer mix had 60 Vbeta and 13 Jbeta primers. TCRdb's copy holds only in-frame clones and misses some; the assay was immunoSEQ multiplex PCR. The table shows about 170,000 clones, with about three quarters occurring only once. The sample consisted of PBMCs. All receptors derive from a female donor in good health and CMV-seronegative.

This chain links TRBV28 with TRBJ1-1, with a tentative D call TRBD1 (6 bases). The germline V and J ends were trimmed by 8 bases and 5 bases, with 18 bases remaining between them. The length of the CDR3 is 14 residues. Germline values: CDR1 MDHEN, CDR2 SYDVKM. This CDR3 reads CASALVGGTTEAFF. The CDR3 DNA reads as TGTGCCAGCGCCCTCGTAGGGGGTACTACTGAAGCTTTCTTT. The variable domain in full, with the rest retrieved from reference TRBV28 and TRBJ1-1, is DVKVTQSSRYLVKRTGEKVFLECVQDMDHENMFWYRQDPGLGLRLIYFSYDVKMKEKGDIPEGYSVSREKKERFSLILESASTNQTSMYLCASALVGGTTEAFFGQGTRLTVV.

The chain couples TRBV9 to TRBJ2-6, with D maybe TRBD1 (6 bases). Between the trimmed V and J ends, which lost 0 bases and 3 bases, there was a span of 10 bases. Germline V gene data show CDR1 as SGDLS and CDR2 as YYNGEE. The CDR3 contains 16 residues. The CDR3 region has the DNA TGTGCCAGCAGCGTAGCTACAGGGTATGGGGCCAACGTCCTGACTTTC. Protein: CASSVATGYGANVLTF.

The rearrangement joins TRBV27 to TRBJ1-1; TRBD1 matches at 8 bases. From germline, CDR1 is MNHEY and CDR2 SMNVEV (reference sequence). V lost 7 bases, J lost 4 bases, and 11 bases stayed unmatched. The CDR3 is made up of 15 amino acids. CDR3 bases: TGTGCCAGCACATCGACAGGGGAGTGGGGCACTGAAGCTTTCTTT. This gives the protein CASTSTGEWGTEAFF.

The rearrangement uses TRBV4-1 and TRBJ1-6; D not certain. This CDR3 contains 15 residues. The V and J ends lost 1 base and 6 bases respectively, with 10 bases between them. Germline lookup yields CDR1 MGHRA and CDR2 YSYEKL. This CDR3 reads CASSQGEGLNSPLHF. As DNA, the CDR3 is TGCGCCAGCAGCCAAGGAGAGGGCCTTAATTCACCCCTCCACTTT.

This clone was observed once. This rearrangement joins TRBV9 to TRBJ2-3; perhaps TRBD2 as D (5 bases). The CDR3 has 15 residues. Per germline, CDR1 SGDLS and CDR2 YYNGEE. Between the trimmed V and J ends, which lost 4 bases and 3 bases, there was a span of 15 bases. For the CDR3, the DNA is TGTGCCAGCAGCCGACCCGCCGGACTGACAGATACGCAGTATTTT. Residues: CASSRPAGLTDTQYF.

V and J are TRBV18 and TRBJ2-2; D gene uncertain. This CDR3 comprises 14 residues. Looked up from germline, CDR1 is KGHSH and CDR2 is LQKENI. The ends were cut back, 6 bases at V and 8 bases at J, with 16 bases in the middle. CDR3 bases: TGTGCCAGCTCCCCCAGAGAAGGAGCTGGGGAGCTGTTTTTT. Translated, it gives CASSPREGAGELFF.

This chain uses TRBV18 with TRBJ2-7; D possibly corresponds to TRBD2 (5 bases). Germline CDR1 KGHSH, CDR2 LQKENI. V lost 6 bases, J lost 0 bases, and 9 bases lay in between. The CDR3 spans 13 residues. The CDR3 sequence is CASSKEVSYEQYF. The DNA for the CDR3 is TGTGCCAGCTCGAAGGAGGTCTCCTACGAGCAGTACTTC.

This chain joins TRBV5-1 and TRBJ2-3; TRBD2 might be the D (6 bases). The CDR3 spans 15 residues. The V gene's germline CDR1 is SGHRS and CDR2 YFSETQ. The V and J ends lost 0 bases and 4 bases respectively, with 12 bases between them. The CDR3 sequence is CASSLEVGGADTQYF. CDR3 nucleotide sequence: TGCGCCAGCAGCTTGGAGGTGGGAGGAGCAGATACGCAGTATTTT. Full variable domain (missing parts from reference TRBV5-1 and TRBJ2-3): KAGVTQTPRYLIKTRGQQVTLSCSPISGHRSVSWYQQTPGQGLQFLFEYFSETQRNKGNFPGRFSGRQFSNSRSEMNVSTLELGDSALYLCASSLEVGGADTQYFGPGTRLTVL.

This clone was seen a single time. The chain couples TRBV18 to TRBJ2-7; TRBD1 matches 8 bases. From germline, CDR1 is KGHSH and CDR2 LQKENI. The CDR3 loop spans 16 amino acids. V lost 0 bases to trimming and J lost 0 bases; unmatched junction nucleotides: 4. In DNA form, the CDR3 reads TGTGCCAGCTCACCACCGCGACAGGGGCTCTCCTACGAGCAGTACTTC. Translating gives CASSPPRQGLSYEQYF.

V and J are TRBV6-1 and TRBJ1-4; D perhaps matches TRBD1 (6 bases). The CDR3 spans 13 residues. CDR1 is MNHNS, CDR2 SASEGT, per germline. Trimming pared 11 bases from V and 1 base from J, leaving 11 bases between. DNA of the CDR3: TGTGCCGGAAAACAGGGAACTAATGAAAAACTGTTTTTT. It codes for CAGKQGTNEKLFF.

Details on this clone: Different DNA sequences within this sample yield the same CDR3. V gene TRBV15 combines with J gene TRBJ1-1, with D uncertain. CDR1 is LNHNV and CDR2 is YYDKDF in the germline V gene (reference sequence). This CDR3 has 15 amino acids. V was trimmed by 0 bases and J by 0 bases, leaving 8 bases between them. Here the CDR3 DNA reads TGTGCCACCAGCAGAGATCGAGGGATGAACACTGAAGCTTTCTTT. Translated, it gives CATSRDRGMNTEAFF.

The gene calls are TRBV5-4 and TRBJ1-2; D remains ambiguous. Trimming took 0 bases from V and 8 from J, leaving 17 bases between them. There are 15 residues in the CDR3. Germline values: CDR1 SGHNT, CDR2 YYREEE (reference sequence). CDR3 in amino acids: CASSLGAGTSRGYTF. The CDR3 region has the DNA TGTGCCAGCAGCTTGGGGGCAGGAACCTCTCGGGGCTACACCTTC.

This clone was counted a single time. The chain links TRBV4-3 to TRBJ1-2; 7 bases are a match to TRBD1. The CDR3 has 14 residues. CDR1 is LGHNA and CDR2 is YSLEER in the germline V gene. V dropped 2 bases and J dropped 2; count of bases not matched to a gene: 2. The CDR3 reads CASSQTGVNYGYTF. CDR3 in DNA: TGCGCCAGCAGCCAAACAGGGGTGAACTATGGCTACACCTTC.

The genes are TRBV6-5 and TRBJ2-4; 10 bases are shared with TRBD2. V shed 5 bases, J shed 7 bases, and the junction held 8 bases outside the gene matches. The CDR3 loop spans 15 amino acids. Germline CDR1 and CDR2: MNHEY and SVGAGI. CDR3 nucleotide sequence: TGTGCCAGCAGTCGAACCGGGACTAGCGTCAACATTCAGTACTTC. Protein sequence: CASSRTGTSVNIQYF.